What follows are 21 T cell receptor beta chains derived from one specimen sequenced in a study of T cell responses to AZD1222 COVID-19 vaccine. Profiled with immunoSEQ multiplex PCR; TCRdb holds only in-frame clones, not every one. The data contain around 71,000 clones, about 80% of them singletons. The sample consisted of peripheral blood, taken 28 days after the second AZD1222 dose. The receptor source for this set is an adult who received the AZD1222 COVID-19 vaccine.

The chain joins TRBV7-9 to TRBJ1-2, with TRBD1 matching 8 bases. J lost 6 bases, V lost 0 bases, and 6 bases had no gene match. This CDR3 is built from 15 residues. Germline V gene sequence: CDR1 SEHNR, CDR2 FQNEAQ (reference sequence). CDR3 nucleotides: TGTGCCAGCAGCTTAGCTCGGACAGGGATAGATGGCTACACCTTC. This sequence encodes CASSLARTGIDGYTF.

J is TRBJ2-7 and V is TRBV19; D is perhaps TRBD1 (6 bases). The CDR3 sequence is 14 residues long. V gave up 5 bases and J gave up 3 bases, with 14 bases separating them. Germline CDR1 LNHDA, CDR2 SQIVND (reference sequence). The CDR3 region is CASSFSRGFYEQYF. The DNA of the CDR3 is TGTGCCAGTAGTTTTAGCAGGGGTTTCTACGAGCAGTACTTC. The complete variable domain, with remaining parts taken from reference TRBV19 and TRBJ2-7, reads DGGITQSPKYLFRKEGQNVTLSCEQNLNHDAMYWYRQDPGQGLRLIYYSQIVNDFQKGDIAEGYSVSREKKESFPLTVTSAQKNPTAFYLCASSFSRGFYEQYFGPGTRLTVT.

This clone was seen just once. The genes are TRBV18 and TRBJ2-3; D remains ambiguous. CDR1 is KGHSH, CDR2 LQKENI, per germline. V dropped 2 bases and J dropped 5 bases, with 5 bases sitting between them. This CDR3 spans 12 amino acids. The CDR3 DNA reads TGTGCCAGCTCACCAACCAGAGATACGCAGTATTTT. This translates into CASSPTRDTQYF.

The chain has TRBV19 and TRBJ1-1; D is unclear. Per germline, CDR1 LNHDA and CDR2 SQIVND (reference sequence). The CDR3 length is 13 residues. The germline V and J ends were trimmed by 1 base and 10 bases, with 13 bases remaining between them. The CDR3 loop reads CASSIGRVLGAFF. As DNA, the CDR3 is TGTGCCAGTAGTATAGGACGGGTTTTAGGAGCTTTCTTT. Filled out from reference TRBV19 and TRBJ1-1, the complete variable domain reads DGGITQSPKYLFRKEGQNVTLSCEQNLNHDAMYWYRQDPGQGLRLIYYSQIVNDFQKGDIAEGYSVSREKKESFPLTVTSAQKNPTAFYLCASSIGRVLGAFFGQGTRLTVV.

The rearrangement joins TRBV11-2 to TRBJ1-2; D is undetermined. The germline V gene encodes CDR1 SGHAT and CDR2 FQNNGV. V shed 5 bases and J shed 8 bases, with 12 bases lying between them. CDR3 size: 12 residues. CDR3 in DNA: TGTGCCAGCAGCGGTAGGGCTTTGGGCTACACCTTC. Translated: CASSGRALGYTF.

The rearrangement links TRBV6-5 to TRBJ1-2; D not resolved. Deletions cut 6 bases from V and 4 bases from J, with 12 bases between. CDR3 length equals 13 residues. Germline CDR1 reads MNHEY; CDR2 reads SVGAGI. This CDR3 is CASSSTSSYGYTF. CDR3 sequence (DNA): TGTGCCAGCAGCTCTACAAGTTCCTATGGCTACACCTTC.

The V and J genes are TRBV5-4 and TRBJ2-3; D is undetermined. Germline V gene sequence: CDR1 SGHNT, CDR2 YYREEE (reference sequence). This CDR3 comprises 13 residues. Trimming removed 1 base at V and 2 bases at J, with 5 bases between. The CDR3 protein is CASSLPDTDTQYF. The CDR3 DNA sequence: TGTGCCAGCAGCTTGCCAGACACAGATACGCAGTATTTT.

This clone was picked up a small number of times. The rearrangement joins TRBV7-2 to TRBJ1-2; D is ambiguous. Germline loops: CDR1 SGHTA, CDR2 FQGNSA. The CDR3 extends over 11 amino acids. The V end was cut by 5 bases, the J end by 10 bases, with 11 bases between. CDR3 nucleotide sequence: TGTGCCAGCAGCCTAAGGACGGTCTACACCTTC. It translates to CASSLRTVYTF. The full variable domain, rest sourced from reference TRBV7-2 and TRBJ1-2, is GAGVSQSPSNKVTEKGKDVELRCDPISGHTALYWYRQSLGQGLEFLIYFQGNSAPDKSGLPSDRFSAERTGGSVSTLTIQRTQQEDSAVYLCASSLRTVYTFGSGTRLTVV.

V gene TRBV5-1 combines with J gene TRBJ2-5; D is perhaps TRBD2 (5 bases). The CDR3 has 14 residues. Trimming removed 3 bases from V and 4 bases from J, with 13 bases in between. The V gene's germline CDR1 is SGHRS and CDR2 YFSETQ. CDR3 amino acids: CASSSGLNSETQYF. In nucleotides, the CDR3 is TGCGCCAGCAGCTCCGGACTGAATTCAGAGACCCAGTACTTC.

The chain combines TRBV7-2 with TRBJ1-5; D gene ambiguous. With 3 bases removed from V and 3 bases from J, the gap between germline ends came to 6 bases. This CDR3 is 13 amino acids long. Germline CDR1 and CDR2: SGHTA and FQGNSA. CDR3 amino acids: CASSFGVNQPQHF. DNA of the CDR3: TGTGCCAGCAGCTTTGGGGTCAATCAGCCCCAGCATTTT.

This clone appeared once. The chain carries TRBV29-1 and TRBJ2-3; 9 bases agree with TRBD2. Germline V gene sequence: CDR1 SQVTM, CDR2 ANQGSEA. Unmatched junction bases numbered 7, after V lost 0 bases and J lost 0 bases. The CDR3 contains 17 residues. The CDR3 DNA follows: TGCAGCGTTGAAGATTTACGGCGGGGGGGAAGCACAGATACGCAGTATTTT. Translating it yields CSVEDLRRGGSTDTQYF.

V gene TRBV23-1 combines with J gene TRBJ2-7; 7 nucleotides line up with TRBD1. TRBV23-1 has ORF status, its function being uncertain. V shed 2 bases and J 2 bases; nucleotides not matched to a gene: 15. The CDR3 is 18 residues long. The CDR3 DNA is TGCGCCAGCAGTCAAATGCTCAAAAGACAGGGAGTACCCTACGAGCAGTACTTC. Residues: CASSQMLKRQGVPYEQYF.

This chain uses TRBV5-6 with TRBJ2-5; tentatively, D is TRBD1 (5 bases). V was cut by 4 bases and J by 4 bases, with 17 bases left in between. The CDR3 contains 15 residues. Germline lookup yields CDR1 SGHDT and CDR2 YYEEEE. Written as DNA, the CDR3 is TGTGCCAGCAGCGCCCGCTGGACAACGGGAGAGACCCAGTACTTC. This codes for CASSARWTTGETQYF.

This rearrangement joins TRBV7-9 to TRBJ1-2; the D is unclear. The CDR3 extends over 16 amino acids. CDR1 is SEHNR and CDR2 is FQNEAQ in the germline V gene (reference sequence). V was trimmed by 1 base and J by 4 bases, leaving 16 bases between them. The CDR3 coding sequence is TGTGCCAGCAGCTTAGTAGCCCTCGGAGCCCCCTATGGCTACACCTTC. Protein product: CASSLVALGAPYGYTF.

This clone has just a few counts. This chain joins TRBV2 and TRBJ1-1, with TRBD1 as a possible D gene (6 bases). Trimming removed 6 bases at V and 1 base at J, with 12 bases between. The CDR3 contains 14 residues. Germline CDR1 is SNHLY and CDR2 is FYNNEI. The CDR3 sequence: CASREDRRNTEAFF. The CDR3 DNA follows: TGTGCCAGCAGAGAGGACAGAAGGAACACTGAAGCTTTCTTT. Full variable domain (rest looked up from reference TRBV2 and TRBJ1-1): EPEVTQTPSHQVTQMGQEVILRCVPISNHLYFYWYRQILGQKVEFLVSFYNNEISEKSEIFDDQFSVERPDGSNFTLKIRSTKLEDSAMYFCASREDRRNTEAFFGQGTRLTVV.

V and J are TRBV5-4 and TRBJ2-2, with TRBD1 matching over 7 bases. Trimming cost V 3 bases and J 6 bases; bases outside gene matches: 11. The germline V gene has CDR1 SGHNT and CDR2 YYREEE (reference sequence). The CDR3 runs to 16 residues. CDR3 amino acids: CASSYDRALSSGELFF. The CDR3 DNA reads as TGTGCCAGCAGCTACGACAGGGCTCTTTCCTCCGGGGAGCTGTTTTTT.

The chain uses TRBV3-1 (or the pseudogene TRBV3-2) and TRBJ2-5; 9 bases map to TRBD2. There are 15 residues in the CDR3. V lost 4 bases to trimming and J lost 0 bases; unmatched junction nucleotides: 3. Per germline, CDR1 LGHDT and CDR2 YNNKEL (reference sequence). CDR3 protein: CASSPLAGDQETQYF. Written as DNA, the CDR3 is TGTGCCAGCAGCCCCTTAGCGGGGGACCAAGAGACCCAGTACTTC.

The rearrangement uses TRBV4-1 and TRBJ1-3; 8 bases align to TRBD1. Germline values: CDR1 MGHRA, CDR2 YSYEKL. The V gene end was trimmed by 1 base and the J gene end by 2 bases; junction bases not matched to a gene: 1. The CDR3 is 15 amino acids. Here the CDR3 reads CASSQGTGTGNTIYF. CDR3 in DNA: TGCGCCAGCAGCCAAGGGACAGGGACTGGAAACACCATATATTTT.

The gene calls are TRBV11-2 and TRBJ2-5, with D uncertain. The CDR3 consists of 13 residues. Germline CDR1 is SGHAT and CDR2 is FQNNGV. Between the trimmed V and J ends, which lost 2 bases and 11 bases, there was a span of 15 bases. The CDR3 DNA reads as TGTGCCAGCAGCTTATCTGTTTTTTCGTGGCAGTACTTC. It codes for CASSLSVFSWQYF. Filled out from reference TRBV11-2 and TRBJ2-5, the complete variable domain reads EAGVAQSPRYKIIEKRQSVAFWCNPISGHATLYWYQQILGQGPKLLIQFQNNGVVDDSQLPKDRFSAERLKGVDSTLKIQPAKLEDSAVYLCASSLSVFSWQYFGPGTRLLVL.

V usage is TRBV6-1 and J usage is TRBJ1-2; a possible D gene is TRBD1 (5 bases). The germline V gene has CDR1 MNHNS and CDR2 SASEGT. V was cut by 0 bases and J by 8 bases, with 13 bases left in between. This CDR3 is 14 amino acids long. DNA for the CDR3: TGTGCCAGCAGTGAAGCAGGGGTGGTCGGGGGCTACACCTTC. Protein: CASSEAGVVGGYTF.

The J gene is TRBJ2-1, the V gene TRBV5-6, with a weak D call TRBD2 (6 bases). This CDR3 has 16 residues. CDR1 and CDR2 from the germline V gene are SGHDT and YYEEEE. V shed 3 bases and J shed 3 bases, with 16 bases lying between them. The DNA of the CDR3 is TGTGCCAGCAGCTCGGGACTCACATCCGGCTACAATGAGCAGTTCTTC. Its protein product is CASSSGLTSGYNEQFF.